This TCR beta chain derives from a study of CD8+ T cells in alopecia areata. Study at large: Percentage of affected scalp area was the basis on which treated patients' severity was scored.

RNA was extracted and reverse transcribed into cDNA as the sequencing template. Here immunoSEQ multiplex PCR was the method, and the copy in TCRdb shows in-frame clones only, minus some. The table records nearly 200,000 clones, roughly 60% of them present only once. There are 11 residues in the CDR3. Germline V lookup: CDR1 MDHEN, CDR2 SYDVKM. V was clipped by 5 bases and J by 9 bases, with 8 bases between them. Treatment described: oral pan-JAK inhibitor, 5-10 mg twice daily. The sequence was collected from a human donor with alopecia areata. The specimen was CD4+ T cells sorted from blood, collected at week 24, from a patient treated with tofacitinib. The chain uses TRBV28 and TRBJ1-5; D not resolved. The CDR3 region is CASSRRGPQHF. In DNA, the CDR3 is TGTGCCAGCAGTCGTCGGGGGCCCCAGCATTTT.